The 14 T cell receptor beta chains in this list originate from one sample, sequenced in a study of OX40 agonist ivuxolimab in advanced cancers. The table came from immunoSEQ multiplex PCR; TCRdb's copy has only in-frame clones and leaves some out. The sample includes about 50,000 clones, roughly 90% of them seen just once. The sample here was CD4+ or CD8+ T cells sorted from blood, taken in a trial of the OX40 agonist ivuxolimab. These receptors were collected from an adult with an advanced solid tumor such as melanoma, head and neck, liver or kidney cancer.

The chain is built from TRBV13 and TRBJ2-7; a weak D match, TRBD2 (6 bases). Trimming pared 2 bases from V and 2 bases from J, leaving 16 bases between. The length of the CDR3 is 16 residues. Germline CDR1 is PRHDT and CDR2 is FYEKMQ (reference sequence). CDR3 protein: CASSLRGLADPYEQYF. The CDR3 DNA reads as TGTGCCAGCAGCTTAAGGGGTTTAGCGGACCCCTACGAGCAGTACTTC.

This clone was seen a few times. The chain's CDR3 is CASRLALKGAQETQYF. CDR3 nucleotide sequence: TGTGCAAGTCGCTTAGCGTTGAAGGGGGCACAAGAGACCCAGTACTTC. The chain joins TRBV12-2 to TRBJ2-5; TRBD1 is the table's D call and was not checked against the DNA. TRBV12-2 corresponds to a pseudogene. The CDR3 is 16 amino acids.

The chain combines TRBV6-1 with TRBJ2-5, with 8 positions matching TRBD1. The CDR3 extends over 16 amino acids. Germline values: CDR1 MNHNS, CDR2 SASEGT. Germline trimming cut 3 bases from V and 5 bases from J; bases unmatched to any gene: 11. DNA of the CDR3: TGTGCCAGCAGTGATCCCCGGCAGGGGGCGCGGGAGACCCAGTACTTC. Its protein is CASSDPRQGARETQYF.

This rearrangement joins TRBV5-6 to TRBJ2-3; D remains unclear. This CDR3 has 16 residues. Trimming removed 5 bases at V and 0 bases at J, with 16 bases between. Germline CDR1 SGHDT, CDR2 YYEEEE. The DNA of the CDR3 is TGTGCCAGCAGTCGACCCAATATCAGAAGCACAGATACGCAGTATTTT. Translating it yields CASSRPNIRSTDTQYF.

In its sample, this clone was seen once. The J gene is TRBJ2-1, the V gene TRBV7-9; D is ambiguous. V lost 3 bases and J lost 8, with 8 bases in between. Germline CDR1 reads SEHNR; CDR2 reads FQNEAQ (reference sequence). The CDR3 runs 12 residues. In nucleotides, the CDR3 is TGTGCCAGCAGCTTTCAGAACTATGAGCAGTTCTTC. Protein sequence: CASSFQNYEQFF.

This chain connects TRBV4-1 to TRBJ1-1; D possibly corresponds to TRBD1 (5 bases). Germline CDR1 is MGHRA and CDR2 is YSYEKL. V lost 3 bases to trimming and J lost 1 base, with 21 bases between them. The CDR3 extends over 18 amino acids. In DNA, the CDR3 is TGCGCCAGCAGCCAGGTATCATCCGGGACCCAAGGGAACACTGAAGCTTTCTTT. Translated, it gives CASSQVSSGTQGNTEAFF.

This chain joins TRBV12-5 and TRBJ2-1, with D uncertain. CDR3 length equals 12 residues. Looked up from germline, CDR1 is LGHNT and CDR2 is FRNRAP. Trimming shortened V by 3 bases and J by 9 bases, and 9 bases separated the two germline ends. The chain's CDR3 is CASGFRSPEQFF. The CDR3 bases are TGTGCTAGTGGTTTCCGTAGTCCTGAGCAGTTCTTC.

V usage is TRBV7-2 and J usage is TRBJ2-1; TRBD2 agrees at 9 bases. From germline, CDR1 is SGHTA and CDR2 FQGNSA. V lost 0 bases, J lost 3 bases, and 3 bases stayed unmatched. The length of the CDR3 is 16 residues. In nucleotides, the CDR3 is TGTGCCAGCAGCTTAGCTCTAGCGGGATTCTACAATGAGCAGTTCTTC. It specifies CASSLALAGFYNEQFF.

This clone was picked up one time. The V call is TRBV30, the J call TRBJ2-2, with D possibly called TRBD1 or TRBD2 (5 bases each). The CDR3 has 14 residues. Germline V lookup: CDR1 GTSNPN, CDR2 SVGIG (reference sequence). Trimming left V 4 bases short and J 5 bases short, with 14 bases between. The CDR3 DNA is TGTGCCTGGACTACTATCGGGACGACCGGGGAGCTGTTTTTT. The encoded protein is CAWTTIGTTGELFF. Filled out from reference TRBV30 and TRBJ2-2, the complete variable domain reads SQTIHQWPATLVQPVGSPLSLECTVEGTSNPNLYWYRQAAGRGLQLLFYSVGIGQISSEVPQNLSASRPQDRQFILSSKKLLLSDSGFYLCAWTTIGTTGELFFGEGSRLTVL.

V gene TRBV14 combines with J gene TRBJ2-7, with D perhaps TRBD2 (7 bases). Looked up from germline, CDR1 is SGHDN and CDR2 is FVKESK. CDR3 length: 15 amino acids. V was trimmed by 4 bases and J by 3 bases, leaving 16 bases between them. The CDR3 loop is CASSPRWRGGYEQYF. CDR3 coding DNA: TGTGCCAGCAGCCCCAGGTGGAGGGGGGGCTACGAGCAGTACTTC.

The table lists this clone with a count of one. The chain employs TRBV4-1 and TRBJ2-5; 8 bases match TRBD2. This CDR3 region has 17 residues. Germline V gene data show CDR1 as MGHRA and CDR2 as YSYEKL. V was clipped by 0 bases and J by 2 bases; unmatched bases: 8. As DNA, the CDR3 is TGCGCCAGCAGCCAAGATGGCGGGGGGAGCAAGCAAGAGACCCAGTACTTC. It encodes CASSQDGGGSKQETQYF.

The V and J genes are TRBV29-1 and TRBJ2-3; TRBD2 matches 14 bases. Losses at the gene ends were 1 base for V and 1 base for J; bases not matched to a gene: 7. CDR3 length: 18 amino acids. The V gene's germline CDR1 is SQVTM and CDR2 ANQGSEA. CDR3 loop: CSVEGLTSGRAGTDTQYF. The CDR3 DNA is TGCAGCGTTGAAGGGCTGACTAGCGGGAGGGCCGGCACAGATACGCAGTATTTT.

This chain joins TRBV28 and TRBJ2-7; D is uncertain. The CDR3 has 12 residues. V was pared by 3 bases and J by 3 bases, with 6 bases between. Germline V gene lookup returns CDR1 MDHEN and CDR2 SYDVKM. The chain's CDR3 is CASSLESYEQYF. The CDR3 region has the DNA TGTGCCAGCAGTTTGGAGAGCTACGAGCAGTACTTC.

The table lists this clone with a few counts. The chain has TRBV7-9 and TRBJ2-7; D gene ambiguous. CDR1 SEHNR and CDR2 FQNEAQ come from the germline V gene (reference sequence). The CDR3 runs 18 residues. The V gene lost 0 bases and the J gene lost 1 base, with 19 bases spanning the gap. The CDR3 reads CASSLADPRDLQSYEQYF. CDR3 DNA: TGTGCCAGCAGCTTAGCAGATCCCAGAGACTTACAATCCTACGAGCAGTACTTC. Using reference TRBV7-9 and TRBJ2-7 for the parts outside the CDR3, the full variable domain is DTGVSQNPRHKITKRGQNVTFRCDPISEHNRLYWYRQTLGQGPEFLTYFQNEAQLEKSRLLSDRFSAERPKGSFSTLEIQRTEQGDSAMYLCASSLADPRDLQSYEQYFGPGTRLTVT.